A selection of T cell receptor beta chains follows, all from one sample in a study of shared clonotypes between healthy human individuals. TCRdb keeps only in-frame clones here, not all; method: immunoSEQ multiplex PCR. The sample includes over 700,000 clones, just under 75% of them seen just once. The sequenced sample consisted of memory CD4+ T cells sorted from blood. The receptors stem from a woman in her 30s in good health. Each CDR3 is given with its conserved first and last residue. A D gene is named only where the DNA matches it firmly. Clone size, where shown, is once, few, many, or a class for clones that have expanded.

TRBJ2-1	.	.	TRBV19	CASSILQGGNEQFF	TGTGCCAGTAGTATACTGCAAGGAGGTAATGAGCAGTTCTTC
TRBJ2-1	.	.	TRBV7-3	CASSLTVNNEQFF	TGTGCCAGCAGCTTAACGGTAAACAATGAGCAGTTCTTC
TRBJ1-4	.	.	TRBV28	CASSPMGQGMREKLFF	TGTGCCAGCAGCCCAATGGGCCAAGGGATGCGCGAAAAACTGTTTTTT
TRBJ2-2	.	many	TRBV25-1	CASGYLGPYTGELFF	TGTGCCAGCGGGTACCTCGGACCGTACACCGGGGAGCTGTTTTTT
TRBJ1-2	.	few	TRBV19	CASNPGDTSSYGYTF	TGTGCCAGTAATCCGGGGGACACCTCAAGCTATGGCTACACCTTC
TRBJ2-2	TRBD1	once	TRBV5-6	CASSFRGRTGELFF	TGTGCCAGCAGCTTTAGGGGGCGAACCGGGGAGCTGTTTTTT
TRBJ2-2	.	.	TRBV2	CASSPTGITGELFF	TGTGCCAGTTCCCCAACAGGAATCACCGGGGAGCTGTTTTTT
TRBJ1-6	.	.	TRBV11-2	CASSLGSAGTPLHF	TGTGCCAGCAGCTTAGGGTCAGCAGGGACACCCCTCCACTTT
TRBJ2-3	.	.	TRBV30	CAVGTPSSDTQYF	TGTGCCGTAGGGACTCCCTCATCGGATACGCAGTATTTT
TRBJ2-6	.	few	TRBV5-1	CASSLQPAGANVLTF	TGCGCCAGCAGCTTGCAGCCGGCTGGGGCCAACGTCCTGACTTTC
TRBJ2-7	.	.	TRBV28	CASSLDENYEQYF	TGTGCCAGCAGTTTGGACGAAAACTACGAGCAGTACTTC
TRBJ2-3	.	.	TRBV29-1	CSVVFRWLVGDTQYF	TGCAGCGTGGTTTTCAGGTGGCTAGTGGGAGATACGCAGTATTTT
TRBJ2-3	.	.	TRBV5-4	CASSGRSDTQYF	TGTGCCAGCAGCGGTCGTTCCGATACGCAGTATTTT
TRBJ1-3	.	once	TRBV5-1	CASSLDLTVSGNTIYF	TGCGCCAGCAGCTTGGACCTCACGGTCTCTGGAAACACCATATATTTT
TRBJ2-7	TRBD2	.	TRBV4-2	CASSQTAGVGYEQYF	TGTGCCAGCAGCCAAACGGCGGGAGTTGGGTACGAGCAGTACTTC
TRBJ2-4	TRBD2	.	TRBV7-9	CASSQVLAGARGQNIQYF	TGTGCCAGCAGCCAAGTGCTAGCGGGAGCCCGGGGCCAAAACATTCAGTACTTC
TRBJ2-5	.	few	TRBV18	CASSPPGETQYF	TGTGCCAGCTCACCACCGGGGGAGACCCAGTACTTC
TRBJ2-4	.	.	TRBV11-2	CASSDTGTNIQYF	TGTGCCAGCAGCGACACCGGGACAAACATTCAGTACTTC
TRBJ2-2	.	.	TRBV18	CASSPMDSLGSGTGELFF	TGTGCCAGCTCACCAATGGACAGTCTAGGGAGCGGCACCGGGGAGCTGTTTTTT
TRBJ1-2	.	.	TRBV14	CASSQGQEAYGYTF	TGTGCCAGCAGCCAAGGACAGGAGGCCTATGGCTACACCTTC
TRBJ1-1	TRBD1	.	TRBV7-9	CASSPRTGKNTEAFF	TGTGCCAGCAGCCCCCGGACAGGAAAGAACACTGAAGCTTTCTTT
TRBJ1-2	.	many	TRBV21-1	CASSNRTYGYTF	TGTGCCAGCAGCAACAGAACCTATGGCTACACCTTC
TRBJ2-7	.	.	TRBV20-1	CSAVQWGEQYF	TGCAGTGCAGTACAGTGGGGGGAGCAGTACTTC
TRBJ1-2	.	.	TRBV29-1	CSVGDRPYGYTF	TGCAGCGTTGGAGACAGACCTTATGGCTACACCTTC
TRBJ1-5	.	.	TRBV21-1	CASKRVLDGPSNQPQHF	TGTGCCAGCAAGCGGGTCTTAGATGGGCCTAGCAATCAGCCCCAGCATTTT
TRBJ2-3	TRBD2	few	TRBV7-3	CASSSTSVLTDTQYF	TGTGCCAGCAGCTCCACTAGCGTTCTCACAGATACGCAGTATTTT
TRBJ2-2	.	.	TRBV6-5	CASRPLAPNTGELFF	TGTGCCAGCAGACCTCTAGCGCCGAACACCGGGGAGCTGTTTTTT
TRBJ2-7	.	.	TRBV6-1	CASSDLWAYEQYF	TGTGCCAGCAGTGACCTGTGGGCCTACGAGCAGTACTTC
TRBJ2-1	.	.	TRBV25-1	CASSPGRSDNEQFF	TGTGCCAGCAGTCCAGGCCGGTCGGACAATGAGCAGTTCTTC
TRBJ1-2	TRBD1	.	TRBV7-9	CASSHTTLRGGTYGYTF	TGTGCCAGCAGCCATACCACCCTCAGGGGGGGGACCTATGGCTACACCTTC
TRBJ1-2	.	.	TRBV11-2	CASSSRAGYYGYTF	TGTGCCAGCAGCTCAAGGGCGGGGTACTATGGCTACACCTTC
TRBJ2-1	.	.	TRBV6-1	CASSYSRGNEQFF	TGTGCCAGCAGTTATTCCAGGGGAAATGAGCAGTTCTTC
TRBJ1-2	.	few	TRBV1	CTSSQDDPGHRYGYTF	TGCACCAGCAGCCAAGATGATCCGGGACATCGTTATGGCTACACCTTC
TRBJ1-1	.	few	TRBV28	CASGGYTEAFF	TGTGCCAGCGGGGGATACACTGAAGCTTTCTTT
TRBJ2-3	TRBD2	.	TRBV5-1	CASSLGPSGTSTDTQYF	TGCGCCAGCAGCTTGGGGCCTAGCGGGACTAGCACAGATACGCAGTATTTT
TRBJ2-3	TRBD2	.	TRBV5-6	CASSLQTTSGRWDTQYF	TGTGCCAGCAGCCTCCAAACGACTAGCGGGAGGTGGGATACGCAGTATTTT
TRBJ2-7	.	.	TRBV27	CASSLKWDSSYEQYF	TGTGCCAGCAGTTTGAAGTGGGATAGCTCCTACGAGCAGTACTTC
TRBJ2-7	.	.	TRBV28	CASTLGGTSRNEQYF	TGTGCCAGCACCCTAGGAGGCACGAGTCGCAACGAGCAGTACTTC
TRBJ2-1	TRBD2	.	TRBV30	CASVGTSGSWGEQFF	TGTGCCTCCGTCGGGACTAGCGGGAGTTGGGGTGAGCAGTTCTTC
TRBJ1-5	.	.	TRBV19	CASSQAHNQPQHF	TGTGCCAGTAGTCAGGCCCACAATCAGCCCCAGCATTTT
TRBJ2-1	.	.	TRBV7-3	CASSLTLSGNEQFF	TGTGCCAGCAGCTTAACGCTCTCGGGGAATGAGCAGTTCTTC
TRBJ2-5	TRBD2	.	TRBV9	CASSVASTLAGAETQYF	TGTGCCAGCAGCGTAGCTTCCACCTTAGCGGGAGCAGAGACCCAGTACTTC
TRBJ2-7	TRBD2	few	TRBV29-1	CSVVPREGSYEQYF	TGCAGCGTTGTTCCGCGGGAGGGCTCCTACGAGCAGTACTTC